This T cell receptor beta chain originates from a study of blood T cell repertoires in COVID-19. This CDR3 has 14 amino acids. The germline V gene has CDR1 WNHNN and CDR2 SYGVQD (reference sequence). With 5 bases removed from V and 4 bases from J, the gap between germline ends came to 14 bases. Sequencing used immunoSEQ multiplex PCR; TCRdb keeps in-frame clones, though not all of them. The sample lists around 400,000 clones, around 87% occurring once. The source of this sequence is a woman younger than 45 with COVID-19, enrolled during active disease. Material: peripheral blood. This chain uses TRBV10-1 with TRBJ2-5; TRBD1 might be the D (6 bases). The CDR3 region is CASSYWGHGETQYF. The CDR3, as DNA: TGCGCCAGCAGTTATTGGGGACACGGAGAGACCCAGTACTTC.